Listed below are T cell receptor beta chains from one sample, sequenced in a study of cytotoxic CD8 clonotypes in ibrutinib-treated CLL. The method was immunoSEQ multiplex PCR; TCRdb's version includes in-frame clones alone and lacks a portion of them. The table lists 250,000 to 350,000 clones, roughly three quarters of them singletons. Sample: PBMCs, taken at disease progression, from a patient treated with ibrutinib. The receptor source for this set is a human donor with chronic lymphocytic leukemia. Each CDR3 is given with its conserved first and last residue. D genes are given only for firm matches. For some rows the clone size is stated as once, few or many, or as a class when expanded; others skip it.

size: -; J: TRBJ2-1; V: TRBV5-4; D: -; DNA: TGTGCCAGCGGTGGGCAGGCCTACAATGAGCAGTTCTTC; CDR3: CASGGQAYNEQFF
size: -; J: TRBJ1-6; V: TRBV18; D: TRBD1; DNA: TGTGCCAGCTCACCCTACCGGGGACAGGGCAGTTCACCCCTCCACTTT; CDR3: CASSPYRGQGSSPLHF
size: -; J: TRBJ2-3; V: TRBV5-1; D: -; DNA: TGCGCCAGCAGCTTGGGGTTAGGGGGAACCACAGATACGCAGTATTTT; CDR3: CASSLGLGGTTDTQYF
size: -; J: TRBJ2-7; V: TRBV18; D: TRBD1; DNA: TGTGCCAGCTCATGGGACAGATCCTACGAGCAGTACTTC; CDR3: CASSWDRSYEQYF
size: few; J: TRBJ1-1; V: TRBV28; D: TRBD1; DNA: TGTGCCAGCAGTCTAACAGGGGTGGGCACTGAAGCTTTCTTT; CDR3: CASSLTGVGTEAFF
size: -; J: TRBJ2-7; V: TRBV25-1; D: -; DNA: TGTGCCAGCAGTGGCCACAGGAAGAATACTTACGAGCAGTACTTC; CDR3: CASSGHRKNTYEQYF
size: -; J: TRBJ2-7; V: TRBV21-1; D: -; DNA: TGTGCCAGCAGTCGGGGGCCCCCCTACGAGCAGTACTTC; CDR3: CASSRGPPYEQYF
size: -; J: TRBJ2-5; V: TRBV28; D: -; DNA: TGTGCCAGCAGTTTTGAGGGCCGGGAGACCCAGTACTTC; CDR3: CASSFEGRETQYF
size: -; J: TRBJ2-5; V: TRBV6-6; D: -; DNA: TGTGCCAGCACCCCTGGGCAGGTCCAAGAGACCCAGTACTTC; CDR3: CASTPGQVQETQYF
size: -; J: TRBJ1-2; V: TRBV19; D: -; DNA: TGTGCTACGGAGGGGCCAGGGGAAATTCCGGAGTTC; CDR3: CATEGPGEIPEF
size: -; J: TRBJ2-7; V: TRBV5-6; D: -; DNA: TGTGCCAGCAGCTTGGTAAGGGTTGGGACCGAGCAGTACTTC; CDR3: CASSLVRVGTEQYF
size: few; J: TRBJ2-6; V: TRBV28; D: TRBD2; DNA: TGTGCCAGCACCCGGGGAGGGTTCTCTGGGGCCAACGTCCTGACTTTC; CDR3: CASTRGGFSGANVLTF
size: once; J: TRBJ2-5; V: TRBV11-2; D: TRBD1; DNA: TGTGCCAGCAGCACCCGGGGACAGGGGGAGACCCAGTACTTC; CDR3: CASSTRGQGETQYF
size: once; J: TRBJ2-3; V: TRBV5-1; D: -; DNA: TGCGCCAGCAGCTTACCCGGGGTGTTCACAGATACGCAGTATTTT; CDR3: CASSLPGVFTDTQYF
size: -; J: TRBJ2-7; V: TRBV9; D: TRBD1; DNA: TGTGCCAGCAGCGTTGGACAGGGATCCCCGTTCGAGCAGTACTTC; CDR3: CASSVGQGSPFEQYF
size: -; J: TRBJ1-1; V: TRBV7-3; D: TRBD1; DNA: TGTGCCAGCAGCCTTCAGGGGGGCATCGCGCCGAACACTGAAGCTTTCTTT; CDR3: CASSLQGGIAPNTEAFF
size: -; J: TRBJ1-2; V: TRBV7-9; D: -; DNA: TGTGCCAGCAGCCCCTCCAACCCCGGGGGCTACACCTTC; CDR3: CASSPSNPGGYTF
size: -; J: TRBJ1-1; V: TRBV5-1; D: TRBD1; DNA: TGCGCCAGCAGCTTGCGGGGACTCGGGACAGTGAACACTGAAGCTTTCTTT; CDR3: CASSLRGLGTVNTEAFF
size: -; J: TRBJ2-7; V: TRBV4-3; D: -; DNA: TGCGCCAGCAGGGAAGGTTACGGCTACGAGCAGTACTTC; CDR3: CASREGYGYEQYF
size: -; J: TRBJ1-3; V: TRBV19; D: -; DNA: TGTGCCAGTACCTCGTGGAGGGTAAGAGGAAACACCATATATTTT; CDR3: CASTSWRVRGNTIYF
size: -; J: TRBJ2-1; V: TRBV4-1; D: TRBD2; DNA: TGCGCCAGCAGCCCCGAACTAGCGGGGGTGGGGATCTTC; CDR3: CASSPELAGVGIF
size: -; J: TRBJ2-7; V: TRBV9; D: TRBD1; DNA: TGTGCCAGCAGCGCGAGACCCGGGACAGGGGAAACCTACGAGCAGTACTTC; CDR3: CASSARPGTGETYEQYF
size: -; J: TRBJ1-2; V: TRBV19; D: -; DNA: TGTGCCAGTAGTATAGCAGCTGGCGGCTACACCTTC; CDR3: CASSIAAGGYTF
size: -; J: TRBJ1-5; V: TRBV19; D: -; DNA: TGTGCCAGTAGCTTTAGGGTCAGGGGAATATTTTGGAGCAATCAGCCCCAGCATTTT; CDR3: CASSFRVRGIFWSNQPQHF
size: -; J: TRBJ2-2; V: TRBV2; D: TRBD1; DNA: TGTGCCAGCAGCGACAGGGGGCAGGGCACCGGGGAGCTGTTTTTT; CDR3: CASSDRGQGTGELFF
size: few; J: TRBJ2-7; V: TRBV11-2; D: TRBD1; DNA: TGTGCCAGCAGCTCAATTCGTGGGACAGCCCTACGATGGGAGCAGTACTTC; CDR3: CASSSIRGTALRWEQYF
size: once; J: TRBJ2-3; V: TRBV6-5; D: -; DNA: TGTGCCAGCAGAGCGATGGCAGATACGCAGTATTTT; CDR3: CASRAMADTQYF
size: -; J: TRBJ2-1; V: TRBV7-9; D: -; DNA: TGTGCCAGCAGTCACTGGGGTGAGCAGTTCTTC; CDR3: CASSHWGEQFF
size: -; J: TRBJ2-6; V: TRBV12-5; D: -; DNA: TGTGCTAGTGGTCCCGGTGGGGCCAACGTCCTGACTTTC; CDR3: CASGPGGANVLTF
size: -; J: TRBJ2-7; V: TRBV5-1; D: TRBD2; DNA: TGCGCCAGCAGCTTCGGGGGGAGCTCCTACGAGCAGTACTTC; CDR3: CASSFGGSSYEQYF
size: -; J: TRBJ2-7; V: TRBV4-3; D: -; DNA: TGCGCCAGCAGCCAAGAGAAGGGGATCCCTTTGGAGCAGTACTTC; CDR3: CASSQEKGIPLEQYF
size: -; J: TRBJ2-3; V: TRBV7-6; D: TRBD2; DNA: TGTGCCAGCAGCTTAGCGGTGGGACTAGCGGGAGCGGGGCCTTCGACAGATACGCAGTATTTT; CDR3: CASSLAVGLAGAGPSTDTQYF
size: -; J: TRBJ1-4; V: TRBV25-1; D: -; DNA: TGTGCCAGCAGTGCCACCACAGTGACCGAAAAACTGTTTTTT; CDR3: CASSATTVTEKLFF
size: -; J: TRBJ2-7; V: TRBV19; D: -; DNA: TGTGCCAGTAGTAGGGACTACGAGCAGTACTTC; CDR3: CASSRDYEQYF
size: once; J: TRBJ2-2; V: TRBV5-6; D: -; DNA: TGTGCCAGCAGCCGTGCTGGGTGGTACCACACCGGGGAGCTGTTTTTT; CDR3: CASSRAGWYHTGELFF
size: -; J: TRBJ2-7; V: TRBV5-5; D: -; DNA: TGTGCCAGCAGCTTTGGGAATCCAGGTTACGAGCAGTACTTC; CDR3: CASSFGNPGYEQYF
size: -; J: TRBJ2-7; V: TRBV10-1; D: -; DNA: TGCGCCAGCAGTGATTACTTCATTCTCCCTAACGAGCAGTACTTC; CDR3: CASSDYFILPNEQYF
size: -; J: TRBJ2-7; V: TRBV2; D: TRBD2; DNA: TGTGCCAGCAGTGAAGCGTATAGGACTAGCGGGGGGGGAGAGCAGTACTTC; CDR3: CASSEAYRTSGGGEQYF
size: -; J: TRBJ2-3; V: TRBV7-8; D: TRBD2; DNA: TGTGCCAGCAGCGGGGATTTAGCGGGGAGCACAGATACGCAGTATTTT; CDR3: CASSGDLAGSTDTQYF
size: once; J: TRBJ2-1; V: TRBV27; D: -; DNA: TGTGCCAGCAGTTTATCGTACAGGTCCGAGCAGTTCTTC; CDR3: CASSLSYRSEQFF
size: few; J: TRBJ1-5; V: TRBV27; D: -; DNA: TGTGCCAGCAGTTTGTTGGGCCCGGGCTGGGGTCAGCCCCAGCATTTT; CDR3: CASSLLGPGWGQPQHF
size: -; J: TRBJ1-2; V: TRBV19; D: -; DNA: TGTGCCAGTACCAGGCGGGTCGACAGGTTCGACTATGGCTACACCTTC; CDR3: CASTRRVDRFDYGYTF
size: -; J: TRBJ2-5; V: TRBV6-5; D: -; DNA: TGTGCCAGCAGTTACTCGAGGCGGGAGACCCAGTACTTC; CDR3: CASSYSRRETQYF
size: few; J: TRBJ2-7; V: TRBV6-5; D: -; DNA: TGTGCCAGCAGTATCACTGGAGGACAGCCCGGGCAGTACTTC; CDR3: CASSITGGQPGQYF
size: -; J: TRBJ1-2; V: TRBV2; D: -; DNA: TGTGCCAGCCCTAGCACCAATCCGGGGGGCGGTTATGGCTACACCTTC; CDR3: CASPSTNPGGGYGYTF
size: few; J: TRBJ1-2; V: TRBV20-1; D: -; DNA: TGCAGTGGCGGACAGAGGAGTGGCTACACCTTC; CDR3: CSGGQRSGYTF
size: -; J: TRBJ2-7; V: TRBV9; D: TRBD2; DNA: TGTGCCAGCAGCGTAGCCAGCGGGGGAGGGGAGCAGTACTTC; CDR3: CASSVASGGGEQYF
size: once; J: TRBJ2-1; V: TRBV10-3; D: -; DNA: TGTGCCATCAGTGACGACCGTAATGAGCAGTTCTTC; CDR3: CAISDDRNEQFF